The 27 T cell receptor beta chains listed next were all sequenced from one sample in a study of HIV-infected children after antiretroviral therapy interruption. The TCR library was built from RNA with a 3' RACE protocol and unique molecular identifiers. Using its own MiXCR run on the 3' RACE reads, TCRdb lists one record per CDR3 protein. The table includes about 89,000 distinct CDR3 sequences, 6% to 8.5% detected once. Noted treatment: PENTA 11 planned treatment interruption arm or continuous ART arm. This specimen was CD45RA+ CD4+ T cells from PBMCs, pooled from several time points, taken from a donor given antiretroviral therapy, either interrupted or continuous. Subset denoted: naive CD4+ CD45RA+ CD45RO- T cells. These receptors were obtained from a pool of human donors with HIV.

J is TRBJ1-5 and V is TRBV10-1; unclear D gene. The germline V gene encodes CDR1 WNHNN and CDR2 SYGVQD (reference sequence). This CDR3 is 13 amino acids long. Trimming removed 4 bases from V and 4 bases from J, with 8 bases in between. DNA of the CDR3: TGCGCCAGCAGTGTGGACCTAAATCAGCCCCAGCATTTT. It encodes CASSVDLNQPQHF.

This clonotype occurred many times. The chain uses TRBV2 and TRBJ1-6, with D maybe TRBD1 (5 bases). Germline lookup yields CDR1 SNHLY and CDR2 FYNNEI. The CDR3 spans 13 residues. V was pared by 6 bases and J by 10 bases, with 13 bases between. As DNA, the CDR3 is TGTGCCAGCAGATCCGGGACCCACTCACCCCTCCACTTT. Protein sequence: CASRSGTHSPLHF. Looking up the rest from reference TRBV2 and TRBJ1-6 gives the full variable domain: EPEVTQTPSHQVTQMGQEVILRCVPISNHLYFYWYRQILGQKVEFLVSFYNNEISEKSEIFDDQFSVERPDGSNFTLKIRSTKLEDSAMYFCASRSGTHSPLHFGNGTRLTVT.

Only a few counts were recorded for this clonotype. The V and J genes are TRBV12-5 and TRBJ1-1; no clear D. The CDR3 spans 12 residues. Germline V gene lookup returns CDR1 LGHNT and CDR2 FRNRAP. Trimming removed 4 bases at V and 6 bases at J, with 9 bases between. CDR3 sequence (DNA): TGTGCTAGTGGTTCCTGGTCCGCTGAAGCTTTCTTT. This gives the protein CASGSWSAEAFF. The full variable domain, completed using reference TRBV12-5 and TRBJ1-1, is DARVTQTPRHKVTEMGQEVTMRCQPILGHNTVFWYRQTMMQGLELLAYFRNRAPLDDSGMPKDRFSAEMPDATLATLKIQPSEPRDSAVYFCASGSWSAEAFFGQGTRLTVV.

The gene calls are TRBV12-3 or TRBV12-4 and TRBJ1-2; the D gene is possibly TRBD1 (5 bases). Trimming stripped 6 bases from V and 7 bases from J, with 15 bases between. The CDR3 has 13 residues. This CDR3 reads CASSIGTYPGYTF. The CDR3 DNA is TGTGCCAGCAGCATTGGGACCTACCCTGGCTACACCTTC.

This clonotype was detected only a few times. A read error may be the cause here, since a much bigger clone is one base away. This chain links TRBV18 with TRBJ2-3; D perhaps matches TRBD2 (6 bases). Germline V gene lookup returns CDR1 KGHSH and CDR2 LQKENI. The CDR3 is 16 residues long. The DNA of the CDR3 is TGTGTCAGCTCACCACTTAGCGGATCTAGCACAGATACGCAGTATTTT. Translation gives CVSSPLSGSSTDTQYF.

This clonotype appeared many times. This chain links TRBV5-1 with TRBJ2-5; 8 bases are shared with TRBD2. Germline CDR1 SGHRS, CDR2 YFSETQ. J lost 4 bases, V lost 4 bases, and 9 bases had no gene match. CDR3 length: 15 amino acids. The CDR3 bases are TGCGCCAGCAGCAAGTCGGGGACTAGAATAGAGACCCAGTACTTC. Its protein is CASSKSGTRIETQYF.

This clonotype was detected ten times or more. V usage is TRBV6-1 and J usage is TRBJ1-1, with D unclear. CDR1 and CDR2 (germline): MNHNS, SASEGT. This CDR3 spans 12 amino acids. Trimming cost V 1 base and J 4 bases, with 4 bases left between them. The CDR3 bases are TGTGCCAGCAGTGAAGGGGGCACTGAAGCTTTCTTT. Protein product: CASSEGGTEAFF.

This clonotype was seen more than once but under ten times. The rearrangement joins TRBV18 to TRBJ1-1; D unclear. V was clipped by 3 bases and J by 0 bases, with 11 bases between them. From germline, CDR1 is KGHSH and CDR2 LQKENI. CDR3 length: 15 amino acids. In DNA form, the CDR3 reads TGTGCCAGCTCACCGTCGTTGCAGATGAACACTGAAGCTTTCTTT. Translated, it gives CASSPSLQMNTEAFF.

This clonotype has a count of ten or more. This sequence joins TRBV10-3 and TRBJ1-1, with D hard to call. The V gene's germline CDR1 is ENHRY and CDR2 SYGVKD. The CDR3 totals 13 residues. Trimming left V 3 bases short and J 2 bases short, with 7 bases between. The CDR3 region has the DNA TGTGCCATCAGTGAAAGGAGTAACACTGAAGCTTTCTTT. Protein: CAISERSNTEAFF.

The chain uses TRBV6-2 or TRBV6-3 and TRBJ1-1; D remains ambiguous. CDR1 is MNHEY, CDR2 SVGEGT, per germline. CDR3 length: 13 amino acids. V shed 11 bases and J shed 0 bases, with 13 bases lying between them. The CDR3 sequence is CAERREMNTEAFF. In DNA, the CDR3 is TGTGCCGAACGCCGGGAAATGAACACTGAAGCTTTCTTT.

In its sample, this clonotype was seen many times. The genes are TRBV4-2 and TRBJ2-3; possibly TRBD2 for D (6 bases). The CDR3 length is 16 residues. V lost 4 bases and J 5 bases, leaving 19 bases between the germline ends. The germline V gene encodes CDR1 LGHNA and CDR2 YNFKEQ. CDR3 loop: CASSPQKGAGGDTQYF. The DNA for the CDR3 is TGTGCCAGCAGCCCCCAAAAAGGGGCCGGGGGAGATACGCAGTATTTT.

V is TRBV10-3 and J is TRBJ2-7; 7 bases are a match to TRBD2. J gave up 5 bases and V 0 bases, and 10 bases lay outside the gene matches. The CDR3 runs to 16 residues. CDR1 ENHRY and CDR2 SYGVKD come from the germline V gene. CDR3 in amino acids: CAISESPLRGSDEQYF. DNA for the CDR3: TGTGCCATCAGTGAGTCGCCCTTGCGGGGGTCGGACGAGCAGTACTTC.

This clonotype was seen at least ten times. The rearrangement links TRBV7-9 to TRBJ1-1; 10 nucleotides align to TRBD1. This CDR3 spans 14 amino acids. V was clipped by 4 bases and J by 5 bases; unmatched bases: 4. Germline V gene lookup returns CDR1 SEHNR and CDR2 FQNEAQ (reference sequence). The CDR3 nucleotides read TGTGCCAGCAGCTGGGCGGACAGGGGGACTGAAGCTTTCTTT. Residues: CASSWADRGTEAFF.

The chain is built from TRBV6-9 and TRBJ2-1; TRBD2 aligns across 7 bases. J gave up 3 bases and V 5 bases, and 13 bases lay outside the gene matches. This CDR3 has 17 residues. Per germline, CDR1 MNHGY and CDR2 SVAAGI. The DNA of the CDR3 is TGTGCCAGCAGTCCCGAATGGGCGGGAGCTATCTACAATGAGCAGTTCTTC. Translation: CASSPEWAGAIYNEQFF.

This clonotype was detected many times. This rearrangement joins TRBV28 to TRBJ2-1, with unresolved D. CDR1 is MDHEN, CDR2 SYDVKM, per germline. Trimming removed 6 bases at V and 8 bases at J, with 14 bases between. The CDR3 contains 13 residues. This CDR3 is CASSRVPKDEQFF. DNA for the CDR3: TGTGCCAGCAGCCGGGTACCTAAGGATGAGCAGTTCTTC.

This clonotype has a handful of counts. This sequence joins TRBV29-1 and TRBJ1-6, with D perhaps matching TRBD1 (5 bases). Trimming cost V 6 bases and J 9 bases, with 15 bases left between them. This CDR3 contains 13 residues. Germline V lookup: CDR1 SQVTM, CDR2 ANQGSEA. The CDR3 DNA follows: TGCAGCGTGCAGGGATCCCAGGGTTCACCCCTCCACTTT. It is translated as CSVQGSQGSPLHF.

This clonotype was observed many times. V is TRBV27 and J is TRBJ2-5, with 10 bases that match TRBD2. V was clipped by 5 bases and J by 6 bases; unmatched bases: 12. The CDR3 is 16 residues long. The V gene's germline CDR1 is MNHEY and CDR2 SMNVEV (reference sequence). The CDR3 DNA reads TGTGCCAGCAGTCCCCTTATAGCGGGGGGCAGGCAGACCCAGTACTTC. Protein sequence: CASSPLIAGGRQTQYF.

This clonotype was recorded many times. J is TRBJ2-1 and V is TRBV18; perhaps TRBD1 as D (6 bases). The V gene lost 0 bases and the J gene lost 10 bases, with 16 bases spanning the gap. The CDR3 runs 15 residues. Looked up from germline, CDR1 is KGHSH and CDR2 is LQKENI. The CDR3 DNA reads as TGTGCCAGCTCACCACCGGGGACAAGGCTCGGGGAGCAGTTCTTC. Translated: CASSPPGTRLGEQFF.

In this sample, this clonotype turned up many times. The chain links TRBV5-1 to TRBJ2-1, with 12 bases matching TRBD2. With V trimmed by 7 bases and J by 1 base, 6 bases remained unmatched. Germline V gene sequence: CDR1 SGHRS, CDR2 YFSETQ. CDR3 size: 16 residues. The CDR3 here is CASRLAGASSYNEQFF. In DNA, the CDR3 is TGCGCCAGCCGACTAGCGGGAGCCTCTTCCTACAATGAGCAGTTCTTC.

The J gene is TRBJ1-6, the V gene TRBV10-2, with D possibly matching TRBD1 (5 bases). This CDR3 region has 13 residues. V was shortened by 8 bases and J by 2 bases, with 7 bases between the two germline ends. From germline, CDR1 is WSHSY and CDR2 SAAADI. CDR3 in amino acids: CASAGTYNSPLHF. The CDR3 coding sequence is TGCGCCAGCGCAGGGACCTATAATTCACCCCTCCACTTT.

This clonotype has ten or more counts. This CDR3 is CASSFLGHEQYF. The CDR3 region has the DNA TGTGCCAGCAGCTTCCTCGGCCACGAGCAGTACTTC. The rearrangement links TRBV11-2 to TRBJ2-7; D unresolved. Germline-derived CDR1 and CDR2 are SGHAT and FQNNGV. The CDR3 length is 12 residues. Deletions cut 3 bases from V and 5 bases from J, with 8 bases between.

This clonotype was observed at least ten times. The CDR3 nucleotides read TGCGCCAGCAGCTTGGAGAGTCCTGGAAACACCATATATTTT. It codes for CASSLESPGNTIYF. V usage is TRBV5-1 and J usage is TRBJ1-3; D unresolved. Per germline, CDR1 SGHRS and CDR2 YFSETQ. V was pared by 0 bases and J by 2 bases, with 6 bases between. The CDR3 spans 14 residues.

The chain uses TRBV1 and TRBJ2-3; the table's D gene call, TRBD2, was not cross checked with the DNA. TRBV1 corresponds to a pseudogene. CDR3 size: 16 residues. CDR3 nucleotides: TGCACCAGCAGCCAAGTGGCTAGCGGTTGCACAGATACGCAGTATTTT. The encoded protein is CTSSQVASGCTDTQYF.

This clonotype was counted many times. This chain joins TRBV3-1 and TRBJ2-7; TRBD1 aligns across 8 bases. Trimming cost V 3 bases and J 9 bases; bases outside gene matches: 7. The germline gives CDR1 LGHDT, CDR2 YNNKEL (reference sequence). The CDR3 is made up of 13 amino acids. CDR3 DNA: TGTGCCAGCAGCCACCACGACAGGGGCGGGCAGTACTTC. It is translated as CASSHHDRGGQYF.

The V gene is TRBV6-7, the J gene TRBJ1-1; perhaps TRBD1 as D (6 bases). TRBV6-7 is an ORF for which the function is uncertain. V gave up 7 bases and J gave up 2 bases, with 11 bases separating them. The CDR3 covers 13 residues. The CDR3: CASTRGSNTEAFF. As DNA, the CDR3 is TGTGCCAGCACTAGGGGGTCAAACACTGAAGCTTTCTTT.

This clonotype showed up many times. This rearrangement joins TRBV20-1 to TRBJ2-3, with D possibly matching TRBD2 (6 bases). This CDR3 contains 11 residues. The V gene's germline CDR1 is DFQATT and CDR2 SNEGSKA (reference sequence). Written as DNA, the CDR3 is TGCAGCACGGGGGGCACAGATACGCAGTATTTT. This sequence encodes CSTGGTDTQYF.

This clonotype came up a few times. This chain connects TRBV18 to TRBJ2-7; D gene unclear. The germline CDR1 and CDR2 sequences are KGHSH and LQKENI. Trimming removed 0 bases from V and 2 bases from J, with 8 bases in between. This CDR3 contains 14 residues. The CDR3 region is CASSPPFMTYEQYF. The CDR3 bases are TGTGCCAGCTCACCACCATTTATGACCTACGAGCAGTACTTC. The entire variable domain, with the rest obtained from reference TRBV18 and TRBJ2-7, is as follows: NAGVMQNPRHLVRRRGQEARLRCSPMKGHSHVYWYRQLPEEGLKFMVYLQKENIIDESGMPKERFSAEFPKEGPSILRIQQVVRGDSAAYFCASSPPFMTYEQYFGPGTRLTVT.